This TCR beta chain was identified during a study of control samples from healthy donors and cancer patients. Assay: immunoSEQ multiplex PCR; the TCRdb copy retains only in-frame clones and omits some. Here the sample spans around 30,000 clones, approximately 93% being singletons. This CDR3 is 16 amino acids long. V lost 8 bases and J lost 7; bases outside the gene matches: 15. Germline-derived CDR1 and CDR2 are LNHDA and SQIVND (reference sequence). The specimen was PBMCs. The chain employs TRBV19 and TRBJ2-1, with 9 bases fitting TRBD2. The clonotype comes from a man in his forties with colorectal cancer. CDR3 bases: TGTGCCAGTCGGAGGGCGGGGGGGCCGATCTTGAATGAGCAGTTCTTC. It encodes CASRRAGGPILNEQFF.